This T cell receptor (beta chain) derives from a study of blood T cell repertoires in COVID-19. Study processing details: Estimation of nucleated cell counts relied on the amplification of reference gene primers. The data were produced by immunoSEQ multiplex PCR, yet TCRdb's version contains in-frame clones alone and is incomplete. For V, J and clone size, that table is used; D and trimming come from the DNA. The sample consists of more than 150,000 clones, approximately 80% of them appearing once. The V segment lost 7 bases and the J segment 5 bases; nucleotides outside the gene matches: 6. The length of the CDR3 is 14 residues. The germline gives CDR1 SGHTA, CDR2 FQGNSA.

The gene calls are TRBV7-2 and TRBJ2-5, with 11 nucleotides matching TRBD2. The sequence was obtained from a man in his sixties with acute or convalescent COVID-19. The sample was peripheral blood. The CDR3 spells CASKGSGGAETQYF. The CDR3 coding sequence is TGTGCCAGCAAAGGTAGCGGGGGGGCCGAGACCCAGTACTTC. The variable domain in full, completed from reference TRBV7-2 and TRBJ2-5, reads GAGVSQSPSNKVTEKGKDVELRCDPISGHTALYWYRQSLGQGLEFLIYFQGNSAPDKSGLPSDRFSAERTGGSVSTLTIQRTQQEDSAVYLCASKGSGGAETQYFGPGTRLLVL.